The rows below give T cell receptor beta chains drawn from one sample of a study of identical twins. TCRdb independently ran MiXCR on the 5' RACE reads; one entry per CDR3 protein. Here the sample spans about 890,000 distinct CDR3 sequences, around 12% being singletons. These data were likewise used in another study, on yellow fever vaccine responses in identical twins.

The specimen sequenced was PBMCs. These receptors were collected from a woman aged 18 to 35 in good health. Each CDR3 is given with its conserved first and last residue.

CDR3aa: CASSLVRGGNTDTQYF
v_gene: TRBV7-2
j_gene: TRBJ2-3

CDR3aa: CASSTLGTSGSTDTQYF
v_gene: TRBV13
j_gene: TRBJ2-3

CDR3aa: CSALDPTSGGGWETQYF
v_gene: TRBV20-1
j_gene: TRBJ2-5

CDR3aa: CSARPLTGTGYNEQFF
v_gene: TRBV20-1
j_gene: TRBJ2-1

CDR3aa: CASSLNRVAEAFF
v_gene: TRBV11-3
j_gene: TRBJ1-1

CDR3aa: CASSPGPSLSYNEQFF
v_gene: TRBV11-3
j_gene: TRBJ2-1

CDR3aa: CSVRGTASGALGEQYF
v_gene: TRBV29-1
j_gene: TRBJ2-7

CDR3aa: CSAADLAGAVTYNEQFF
v_gene: TRBV20-1
j_gene: TRBJ2-1

CDR3aa: CAISGGTGDGDTQYF
v_gene: TRBV10-3
j_gene: TRBJ2-3

CDR3aa: CATKSGQNSPLHF
v_gene: TRBV6-1
j_gene: TRBJ1-6

CDR3aa: CASSLTVTIYF
v_gene: TRBV3-1
j_gene: TRBJ1-3

CDR3aa: CASSPGGGVYSTEAFF
v_gene: TRBV2
j_gene: TRBJ1-1

CDR3aa: CASSSPVTNEKLFF
v_gene: TRBV2
j_gene: TRBJ1-4

CDR3aa: CASRSGTSGIRKTQYF
v_gene: TRBV28
j_gene: TRBJ2-5

CDR3aa: CASSFTGELWNEQFF
v_gene: TRBV5-1
j_gene: TRBJ2-1

CDR3aa: CASSSTGTAGNTIYF
v_gene: TRBV6-5
j_gene: TRBJ1-3

CDR3aa: CASSISGSANNEQFF
v_gene: TRBV7-9
j_gene: TRBJ2-1

CDR3aa: CSAPPGFRDDNYGYTF
v_gene: TRBV20-1
j_gene: TRBJ1-2

CDR3aa: CASTPGQLNTEAFF
v_gene: TRBV28
j_gene: TRBJ1-1

CDR3aa: CASSRGTSGHGSDTQYF
v_gene: TRBV19
j_gene: TRBJ2-3

CDR3aa: CSVETGRLAGGPGDTGELFF
v_gene: TRBV29-1
j_gene: TRBJ2-2

CDR3aa: CASSPDRRSYEQYF
v_gene: TRBV5-1
j_gene: TRBJ2-7

CDR3aa: CASSWTPGLAENEQFF
v_gene: TRBV5-1
j_gene: TRBJ2-1

CDR3aa: CAIRPVPDRDLAGTNTDTQYF
v_gene: TRBV10-3
j_gene: TRBJ2-3

CDR3aa: CASRYPGTGDNEQFF
v_gene: TRBV11-2
j_gene: TRBJ2-1

CDR3aa: CASHKGLGGFEPQHF
v_gene: TRBV28
j_gene: TRBJ1-5

CDR3aa: CASSFRGTNNEQFF
v_gene: TRBV7-8
j_gene: TRBJ2-1

CDR3aa: CASSPKDRGWDEQFF
v_gene: TRBV16
j_gene: TRBJ2-1

CDR3aa: CASTPPSGKSTDTQYF
v_gene: TRBV5-5
j_gene: TRBJ2-3

CDR3aa: CASLGWGAYNEQFF
v_gene: TRBV12-3/TRBV12-4
j_gene: TRBJ2-1

CDR3aa: CSVTQGSSTDTQYF
v_gene: TRBV29-1
j_gene: TRBJ2-3

CDR3aa: CASSNQGGLAGTGELFF
v_gene: TRBV19
j_gene: TRBJ2-2

CDR3aa: CATSSSPTEQFF
v_gene: TRBV15
j_gene: TRBJ2-1

CDR3aa: CASSYQRDNNEQFF
v_gene: TRBV7-3
j_gene: TRBJ2-1

CDR3aa: CASSLLGEPSSYNEQFF
v_gene: TRBV7-8
j_gene: TRBJ2-1

CDR3aa: CASSDSTGSDTQYF
v_gene: TRBV28
j_gene: TRBJ2-3

CDR3aa: CASTAHEGYEQYF
v_gene: TRBV12-3/TRBV12-4
j_gene: TRBJ2-7

CDR3aa: CASSLVAAVDEKLFF
v_gene: TRBV7-9
j_gene: TRBJ1-4

CDR3aa: CASSTGWGTYNEQFF
v_gene: TRBV7-2
j_gene: TRBJ2-1

CDR3aa: CSVCEGFSGANVLTF
v_gene: TRBV29-1
j_gene: TRBJ2-6

CDR3aa: CASSLFPDRGCCTEAFF
v_gene: TRBV27
j_gene: TRBJ1-1

CDR3aa: CASSLGLADSYNEQFF
v_gene: TRBV13
j_gene: TRBJ2-1

CDR3aa: CASSPVPSYEQYF
v_gene: TRBV11-2
j_gene: TRBJ2-7

CDR3aa: CASSAGTSFNEQFF
v_gene: TRBV5-1
j_gene: TRBJ2-1

CDR3aa: CASSLAGGLAKQETQYF
v_gene: TRBV5-1
j_gene: TRBJ2-5

CDR3aa: CTFSAAGWNNGLNGAQYF
v_gene: TRBV12-3/TRBV12-4
j_gene: TRBJ2-5

CDR3aa: CASSPGATTGVSPLHF
v_gene: TRBV7-2
j_gene: TRBJ1-6

CDR3aa: CASSWTGEGSPLHF
v_gene: TRBV27
j_gene: TRBJ1-6

CDR3aa: CSARVVDNEQFF
v_gene: TRBV20-1
j_gene: TRBJ2-1

CDR3aa: CASSQLAGDSGQYF
v_gene: TRBV28
j_gene: TRBJ2-7

CDR3aa: CASSSKTGTVNEKLFF
v_gene: TRBV6-5
j_gene: TRBJ1-4

CDR3aa: CASSTTGVTYEQYF
v_gene: TRBV5-1
j_gene: TRBJ2-7

CDR3aa: CSARDPGLAGGSTDTQYF
v_gene: TRBV20-1
j_gene: TRBJ2-3